The 29 T cell receptor beta chains reported below all come from one sample, sequenced in a study of Ad26.COV2.S vaccination and SARS-CoV-2 variants (dated by TCRdb to the early 2020s). The library was made by the immunoSEQ multiplex PCR assay. TCRdb stores this immuneACCESS table with in-frame sequences only. Part of the clones is absent; in the studies checked, under half of the shortfall reflects unresolved V genes, and no reason is known for the rest. The sample table lists hundreds of thousands of clones, approximately 92% of them with a count of one. The top ten constitute 9% to 15% of the sample. The meaning of the sample's treatment or condition label: 15 to 20 received Ad26.COV2.S at low or high dose, single or two shots; several received placebo; per-sample allocation not given. For vaccine and placebo recipients, the sequenced repertoires came from samples collected on day 63 after the first injection.

The sample here was peripheral blood, taken in a trial of Ad26.COV2.S vaccine versus placebo. These TCRs come from a person aged 18-65 years who received the Ad26.COV2.S COVID-19 vaccine or a placebo.

The chain links TRBV5-4 to TRBJ1-2; D is unclear. CDR1 and CDR2 from the germline V gene are SGHNT and YYREEE (reference sequence). V was shortened by 3 bases and J by 4 bases, with 25 bases between the two germline ends. The CDR3 is made up of 18 amino acids. The CDR3 DNA reads as TGTGCCAGCAGCTACCCTCTGAGTGACCGGGCCCTTTTCTATGGCTACACCTTC. Its protein product is CASSYPLSDRALFYGYTF.

V is TRBV12-3 or TRBV12-4 and J is TRBJ2-7; the D is unclear. Trimming removed 5 bases from V and 3 bases from J, with 5 bases in between. CDR3 length: 11 residues. The CDR3 DNA is TGTGCCAGCAGTAGGAACTACGAGCAGTACTTC. Protein sequence: CASSRNYEQYF.

The chain recombines TRBV7-9 with TRBJ2-5; D is unclear. The CDR3 is 15 amino acids. The germline CDR1 and CDR2 sequences are SEHNR and FQNEAQ (reference sequence). Trimming removed 7 bases at V and 7 bases at J, with 22 bases between. In DNA, the CDR3 is TGTGCCAGCAACAAACTTAGGGCCGCGGTGTTGACCCAGTACTTC. This gives the protein CASNKLRAAVLTQYF. The entire variable domain, with the rest obtained from reference TRBV7-9 and TRBJ2-5, is as follows: DTGVSQNPRHKITKRGQNVTFRCDPISEHNRLYWYRQTLGQGPEFLTYFQNEAQLEKSRLLSDRFSAERPKGSFSTLEIQRTEQGDSAMYLCASNKLRAAVLTQYFGPGTRLLVL.

The chain combines TRBV18 with TRBJ2-7; tentatively, D is TRBD1 or TRBD2 (5 bases each). The CDR3 contains 15 residues. Germline CDR1 KGHSH, CDR2 LQKENI. Trimming pared 0 bases from V and 4 bases from J, leaving 13 bases between. DNA for the CDR3: TGTGCCAGCTCACCACCGGGACCGGGATTGTACGAGCAGTACTTC. Encoded protein: CASSPPGPGLYEQYF.

Only one count was recorded for this clone. This chain uses TRBV30 with TRBJ2-1; 9 bases map to TRBD2. Germline CDR1 GTSNPN, CDR2 SVGIG (reference sequence). Unmatched junction bases numbered 5, after V lost 1 base and J lost 4 bases. The CDR3 contains 15 residues. Written as DNA, the CDR3 is TGTGCCTGGAGTGAAGGGACTAGCAGATACAATGAGCAGTTCTTC. It encodes CAWSEGTSRYNEQFF.

The rearrangement joins TRBV7-2 to TRBJ2-7; the match to TRBD2 covers 9 bases. With V trimmed by 3 bases and J by 0 bases, 12 bases remained unmatched. This CDR3 has 18 residues. The germline CDR1 and CDR2 sequences are SGHTA and FQGNSA. CDR3 loop: CASSLQLAGVTSSYEQYF. The CDR3, as DNA: TGTGCCAGCAGCTTGCAATTAGCGGGGGTGACGAGCTCCTACGAGCAGTACTTC.

J is TRBJ1-3 and V is TRBV3-1 (or the pseudogene TRBV3-2); D not resolved. Per germline, CDR1 LGHDT and CDR2 YNNKEL (reference sequence). This CDR3 is 14 amino acids long. V gave up 3 bases and J gave up 0 bases, with 6 bases separating them. CDR3 sequence reads: CASSQANSGNTIYF. DNA for the CDR3: TGTGCCAGCAGCCAGGCTAACTCTGGAAACACCATATATTTT.

The CDR3 loop reads CASSFERNYNEQFF. DNA of the CDR3: TGCGCCAGCAGCTTCGAAAGAAACTACAATGAGCAGTTCTTC. The chain has TRBV5-1 and TRBJ2-1, with D uncertain. The CDR3 loop spans 14 amino acids. Germline CDR1 SGHRS, CDR2 YFSETQ. V lost 2 bases and J 3 bases, leaving 9 bases between the germline ends.

The chain joins TRBV14 to TRBJ2-5; 15 nucleotides agree with TRBD2. V was pared by 5 bases and J by 8 bases, with 12 bases of the junction left unmatched. The CDR3 contains 17 residues. In germline, CDR1 is SGHDN, CDR2 FVKESK. CDR3 in amino acids: CASSRTSGRAGIVTQYF. CDR3 nucleotide sequence: TGTGCCAGCAGCAGGACTAGCGGGAGGGCCGGGATAGTCACCCAGTACTTC.

This rearrangement joins TRBV7-2 to TRBJ2-7; TRBD2 agrees at 8 bases. With V trimmed by 5 bases and J by 0 bases, 9 bases remained unmatched. This CDR3 is built from 16 residues. Germline V gene lookup returns CDR1 SGHTA and CDR2 FQGNSA. This CDR3 is CASSQLGGTSSYEQYF. Here the CDR3 DNA reads TGTGCCAGCAGCCAATTGGGCGGGACTAGCTCCTACGAGCAGTACTTC.

The V call is TRBV4-1, the J call TRBJ2-7, with 7 bases fitting TRBD1. The CDR3 extends over 15 amino acids. CDR1 and CDR2 (germline): MGHRA, YSYEKL. V gave up 4 bases and J gave up 1 base; unmatched junction bases: 7. The CDR3 coding sequence is TGCGCCAGCAGCCTTTGGACAGGAGAATCCTACGAGCAGTACTTC. It encodes CASSLWTGESYEQYF.

This clone was picked up one time. The chain is built from TRBV18 and TRBJ2-7; D is undetermined. There are 13 residues in the CDR3. The V gene's germline CDR1 is KGHSH and CDR2 LQKENI. V gave up 5 bases and J gave up 1 base, with 9 bases separating them. The CDR3, as DNA: TGTGCCAGCTCAGTCAGGAATTCCTACGAGCAGTACTTC. It yields the protein CASSVRNSYEQYF.

The chain combines TRBV4-1 with TRBJ1-2; 7 bases align to TRBD1. The germline CDR1 and CDR2 sequences are MGHRA and YSYEKL. This CDR3 comprises 17 residues. The CDR3 region is CAGGRGTVLNDYYGYTF. In nucleotides, the CDR3 is TGCGCAGGGGGCCGTGGGACGGTTTTGAACGATTACTATGGCTACACCTTC.

As concerns this clone: Germline and junction disagree at one end, which may indicate a read error. This chain links TRBV30 with TRBJ1-2; unclear D gene. The CDR3 extends over 16 amino acids. Germline values: CDR1 GTSNPN, CDR2 SVGIG (reference sequence). CDR3 nucleotide sequence: TGTGCCTGGAGTGTACTGGGTATGCGGGGATTCTATGACTACACCTTC. It specifies CAWSVLGMRGFYDYTF.

Only a few counts were recorded for this clone. The gene calls are TRBV7-2 and TRBJ1-6; no firm D call. V shed 1 base and J shed 8 bases, with 6 bases lying between them. The CDR3 spans 13 residues. Looked up from germline, CDR1 is SGHTA and CDR2 is FQGNSA. The CDR3 loop reads CASSLGRYSPLHF. The CDR3 DNA is TGTGCCAGCAGCTTAGGCAGGTATTCACCCCTCCACTTT. Looking up the rest from reference TRBV7-2 and TRBJ1-6 gives the full variable domain: GAGVSQSPSNKVTEKGKDVELRCDPISGHTALYWYRQSLGQGLEFLIYFQGNSAPDKSGLPSDRFSAERTGGSVSTLTIQRTQQEDSAVYLCASSLGRYSPLHFGNGTRLTVT.

The rearrangement links TRBV25-1 to TRBJ1-2; a possible D gene is TRBD1 (5 bases). Trimming stripped 6 bases from V and 7 bases from J, with 12 bases between. There are 12 residues in the CDR3. CDR1 is MGHDK, CDR2 SYGVNS, per germline. The CDR3 region is CASRGGVGGYTF. The CDR3 nucleotides are TGTGCCAGCAGGGGGGGGGTTGGTGGCTACACCTTC.

The genes are TRBV6-1 and TRBJ2-5; 7 nucleotides align to TRBD2. This CDR3 comprises 16 residues. Looked up from germline, CDR1 is MNHNS and CDR2 is SASEGT. The trim removed 1 base at V and 1 base at J, leaving 6 bases unmatched. The CDR3 nucleotides are TGTGCCAGCAGTGAAGTGGGGGGGACCATCCAAGAGACCCAGTACTTC. It is translated as CASSEVGGTIQETQYF.

The rearrangement links TRBV9 to TRBJ2-1; perhaps TRBD2 as D (6 bases). Trimming left V 4 bases short and J 6 bases short, with 11 bases between. This CDR3 contains 13 residues. Germline lookup yields CDR1 SGDLS and CDR2 YYNGEE. CDR3 region: CASSKTSRNEQFF. CDR3 bases: TGTGCCAGCAGCAAGACTAGTCGCAATGAGCAGTTCTTC. Full variable domain (missing parts from reference TRBV9 and TRBJ2-1): DSGVTQTPKHLITATGQRVTLRCSPRSGDLSVYWYQQSLDQGLQFLIQYYNGEERAKGNILERFSAQQFPDLHSELNLSSLELGDSALYFCASSKTSRNEQFFGPGTRLTVL.

J is TRBJ2-7 and V is TRBV27, with TRBD2 matching 9 bases. The J segment lost 2 bases and the V segment lost 5 bases, leaving 4 bases of the junction unmatched. The CDR3 length is 14 residues. Germline CDR1 and CDR2: MNHEY and SMNVEV (reference sequence). For the CDR3, the DNA is TGTGCCAGCAGTCCTAGCGGGAACCCCTACGAGCAGTACTTC. This gives the protein CASSPSGNPYEQYF.

The J gene is TRBJ2-2, the V gene TRBV6-6, with 8 positions matching TRBD2. V lost 5 bases to trimming and J lost 5 bases; unmatched junction nucleotides: 13. Germline V gives CDR1 MNHNY, CDR2 SVGAGI (reference sequence). There are 17 residues in the CDR3. CDR3 in DNA: TGTGCCAGCAGTCCCCAGCCCGGGACTAGTTATACCGGGGAGCTGTTTTTT. Its translation: CASSPQPGTSYTGELFF.

The CDR3 region is CASSAILAGVTGELFF. The CDR3 region has the DNA TGTGCCAGCAGTGCCATCCTAGCGGGAGTTACCGGGGAGCTGTTTTTT. V is TRBV6-1 and J is TRBJ2-2; 10 bases are a match to TRBD2. After removal of 4 bases from V and 5 bases from J, the junction contained 7 bases not matched to a gene. Germline assignment: CDR1 MNHNS and CDR2 SASEGT. The CDR3 loop spans 16 amino acids.

The rearrangement joins TRBV7-8 to TRBJ2-7; D possibly corresponds to TRBD1 (6 bases). The CDR3 runs to 15 residues. Trimming shortened V by 5 bases and J by 4 bases, and 18 bases separated the two germline ends. The germline V gene has CDR1 SGHVS and CDR2 FQNEAQ. Written as DNA, the CDR3 is TGTGCCAGCAGCCAGCGGACACTGGGGGCGTACGAGCAGTACTTC. Amino acid sequence: CASSQRTLGAYEQYF.

This chain's CDR3 is CASSLASGRSYEQYF. In nucleotides, the CDR3 is TGTGCCAGCAGCTTGGCGTCAGGGAGGTCCTACGAGCAGTACTTC. The chain links TRBV5-5 to TRBJ2-7, with TRBD2 as a possible D gene (6 bases). The CDR3 runs to 15 residues. The germline V gene encodes CDR1 SGHKS and CDR2 YYEKEE (reference sequence). The V end lost 0 bases, the J end lost 1 base, and 11 bases lay between the germline ends.

V and J are TRBV19 and TRBJ2-7, with a weak D call TRBD1 (5 bases). The V gene lost 4 bases and the J gene lost 7 bases, with 14 bases spanning the gap. CDR3 length: 13 residues. Per the germline V gene, CDR1 is LNHDA and CDR2 is SQIVND (reference sequence). CDR3 sequence (DNA): TGTGCCAGTAGTACGACAGCCCTGGGGGAGCAGTACTTC. Protein product: CASSTTALGEQYF.

This clone appeared once. The chain uses TRBV7-8 and TRBJ1-4; possible D gene TRBD1, 5 bases. The CDR3 has 17 residues. The germline CDR1 and CDR2 sequences are SGHVS and FQNEAQ. V lost 1 base and J 6 bases, leaving 18 bases between the germline ends. The CDR3 DNA reads TGTGCCAGCAGCTTAGGGCAAGGGACCAGTTTTTATGAAAAACTGTTTTTT. This sequence encodes CASSLGQGTSFYEKLFF.

This chain uses TRBV7-2 with TRBJ2-7; D is uncertain. The CDR3 has 15 amino acids. The germline V gene has CDR1 SGHTA and CDR2 FQGNSA. V was shortened by 0 bases and J by 2 bases, with 11 bases between the two germline ends. The CDR3 bases are TGTGCCAGCAGCTTAGCAATTACAGCAGCCTACGAGCAGTACTTC. Translation: CASSLAITAAYEQYF.

This sequence joins TRBV4-1 and TRBJ2-3; no clear D. Germline V gene lookup returns CDR1 MGHRA and CDR2 YSYEKL. V shed 4 bases and J shed 5 bases, with 19 bases lying between them. The CDR3 is 16 residues long. The CDR3 bases are TGCGCCAGCAGCCTCAGCGCACTGGGATTGGGAGATACGCAGTATTTT. The encoded protein is CASSLSALGLGDTQYF.

The chain carries TRBV6-2 or TRBV6-3 and TRBJ2-1; no reliable D call. The CDR3 spans 13 residues. Trimming stripped 6 bases from V and 11 bases from J, with 17 bases between. Germline assignment: CDR1 MNHEY and CDR2 SVGEGT. CDR3 amino acids: CASSPLTAKQQFF. Here the CDR3 DNA reads TGTGCCAGCAGCCCCCTAACAGCGAAACAGCAGTTCTTC.

The gene calls are TRBV7-6 and TRBJ2-7, with D uncertain. Germline lookup yields CDR1 SGHVS and CDR2 FNYEAQ. This CDR3 comprises 14 residues. The V and J ends lost 1 base and 3 bases respectively, with 10 bases between them. The CDR3 DNA sequence: TGTGCCAGCAGCTTAGAAGCCCTCTACTACGAGCAGTACTTC. Its protein is CASSLEALYYEQYF. The whole variable domain, filled in from reference TRBV7-6 and TRBJ2-7, reads GAGVSQSPRYKVTKRGQDVALRCDPISGHVSLYWYRQALGQGPEFLTYFNYEAQQDKSGLPNDRFSAERPEGSISTLTIQRTEQRDSAMYRCASSLEALYYEQYFGPGTRLTVT.